The T cell receptor beta chain under discussion was sequenced for a study of CD4+ T cells in melanoma. Some clones are missing from TCRdb's copy, which holds only in-frame ones; the method was immunoSEQ multiplex PCR. The repertoire holds approximately 9,400 clones, with 64% as singletons. This CDR3 is built from 24 residues. Sample: cells from a culture (not recorded whether cultured in vitro). This clonotype originated in a human donor with melanoma. The J gene is TRBJ1-3, the V gene TRBV21-1; no DNA check was done on the table's D call, TRBD1. TRBV21-1 is recorded as a pseudogene. Here the CDR3 DNA reads TGTGCCAGCCAACTTTGTAAGGGATCGGGACAGAACACTTCCGAGAACCGCCCTGGAAACACCATATATTTT. This gives the protein CASQLCKGSGQNTSENRPGNTIYF.